The clone carrying this TCR beta chain was detected only a few times. The sample is drawn from a study of identical twins. TCRdb processed the 5' RACE reads anew with MiXCR; each CDR3 protein has one entry. The table shows 500,000 or so distinct CDR3 sequences, with 12% to 15% occurring only once. A further study also used this sample, focusing on yellow fever vaccine responses in identical twins.

This clonotype was sampled from a woman between 18 and 29 years old in good health. Sequenced input: CD4+ T cells sorted from blood.

In DNA form, the CDR3 reads TGCGCCAGCAGCTTGAGTCAGACAGGGGGCACCGGGGAGCTGTTTTTT. Its translation: CASSLSQTGGTGELFF. The rearrangement joins TRBV5-1 to TRBJ2-2; 9 bases align to TRBD1. V gave up 1 base and J gave up 4 bases; unmatched junction bases: 5. CDR3 length equals 16 residues. The germline V gene has CDR1 SGHRS and CDR2 YFSETQ.